Following are 9 T cell receptor beta chains from one sample sequenced in a study of blood T cell repertoires in COVID-19. Profiled with immunoSEQ multiplex PCR; TCRdb holds only in-frame clones, not every one. Here the sample spans about 410,000 clones, just under 90% being singletons. The sample consisted of PBMCs or T cells enriched from blood (not recorded which). Receptor source: a woman between 25 and 40 years old who had recovered from COVID-19.

The chain combines TRBV13 with TRBJ2-7; D not certain. CDR3 length equals 12 residues. Trimming stripped 0 bases from V and 6 bases from J, with 6 bases between. Germline V lookup: CDR1 PRHDT, CDR2 FYEKMQ (reference sequence). The CDR3 region has the DNA TGTGCCAGCAGCTTAGGGCCACTCGAGCAGTACTTC. Protein sequence: CASSLGPLEQYF. The full variable domain, rest sourced from reference TRBV13 and TRBJ2-7, is AAGVIQSPRHLIKEKRETATLKCYPIPRHDTVYWYQQGPGQDPQFLISFYEKMQSDKGSIPDRFSAQQFSDYHSELNMSSLELGDSALYFCASSLGPLEQYFGPGTRLTVT.

J is TRBJ1-4 and V is TRBV30; 8 bases align to TRBD1. The CDR3 extends over 15 amino acids. CDR1 is GTSNPN, CDR2 SVGIG, per germline (reference sequence). The trim removed 0 bases at V and 8 bases at J, leaving 8 bases unmatched. In DNA form, the CDR3 reads TGTGCCTGGAGTGTCTTCAGGGGGCCGGAGGAAAAACTGTTTTTT. It encodes CAWSVFRGPEEKLFF.

The rearrangement joins TRBV3-1 (or the pseudogene TRBV3-2) to TRBJ1-2; D uncertain. Between the trimmed V and J ends, which lost 1 base and 4 bases, there was a span of 7 bases. CDR1 is LGHDT, CDR2 YNNKEL, per germline (reference sequence). The CDR3 is 13 residues long. The CDR3 DNA follows: TGTGCCAGCAGCCAAGTCGGGATCTATGGCTACACCTTC. Its translation: CASSQVGIYGYTF.

The rearrangement uses TRBV10-1 and TRBJ2-7; D remains ambiguous. Germline lookup yields CDR1 WNHNN and CDR2 SYGVQD (reference sequence). V was cut by 3 bases and J by 0 bases, with 12 bases left in between. The CDR3 runs to 15 residues. CDR3 amino acids: CASSDRRSSSYEQYF. CDR3 coding DNA: TGCGCCAGCAGTGATCGTCGTTCGAGCTCCTACGAGCAGTACTTC.

The chain joins TRBV19 to TRBJ2-7; maybe TRBD1 (5 bases). V was pared by 3 bases and J by 3 bases, with 9 bases between. Looked up from germline, CDR1 is LNHDA and CDR2 is SQIVND (reference sequence). The CDR3 loop spans 13 amino acids. The CDR3 sequence: CASSMDMSYEQYF. CDR3 nucleotides: TGTGCCAGTAGTATGGACATGAGCTACGAGCAGTACTTC. Combining the CDR3 with reference TRBV19 and TRBJ2-7 gives the whole variable domain DGGITQSPKYLFRKEGQNVTLSCEQNLNHDAMYWYRQDPGQGLRLIYYSQIVNDFQKGDIAEGYSVSREKKESFPLTVTSAQKNPTAFYLCASSMDMSYEQYFGPGTRLTVT.

The CDR3 DNA is TGTGCCAGCAGCCCTTGGACAGGGGGTTCCTACGAGCAGTACTTC. This codes for CASSPWTGGSYEQYF. J is TRBJ2-7 and V is TRBV7-9; 10 bases fit TRBD1. Trimming at V came to 5 bases and at J to 1 base, leaving 5 bases not matched to a gene. Germline CDR1 SEHNR, CDR2 FQNEAQ (reference sequence). The CDR3 loop spans 15 amino acids.

The chain employs TRBV18 and TRBJ1-2, with a weak D call TRBD1 (5 bases). V lost 0 bases and J lost 7, with 12 bases in between. The CDR3 contains 14 residues. The germline V gene has CDR1 KGHSH and CDR2 LQKENI. The CDR3 DNA is TGTGCCAGCTCACCACCGGGGGACTTCGGTGGCTACACCTTC. Protein product: CASSPPGDFGGYTF.

This rearrangement joins TRBV6-5 to TRBJ2-7, with a tentative D call TRBD2 (6 bases). V dropped 7 bases and J dropped 3 bases, with 19 bases sitting between them. The CDR3 is made up of 15 amino acids. Germline values: CDR1 MNHEY, CDR2 SVGAGI. The CDR3 region has the DNA TGTGCCAGCATGGGGGGTGGCGGAGGGAACTACGAGCAGTACTTC. Its translation: CASMGGGGGNYEQYF.

The table lists this clone with a count of one. The chain recombines TRBV18 with TRBJ1-3; 7 nucleotides align to TRBD1. Germline V gene sequence: CDR1 KGHSH, CDR2 LQKENI. The CDR3 extends over 15 amino acids. The V segment lost 4 bases and the J segment 4 bases; nucleotides outside the gene matches: 7. The CDR3, as DNA: TGTGCCAGCTCACTAATAACAGGGGTCGGAAACACCATATATTTT. Translating it yields CASSLITGVGNTIYF. Complete variable domain (other parts from reference TRBV18 and TRBJ1-3): NAGVMQNPRHLVRRRGQEARLRCSPMKGHSHVYWYRQLPEEGLKFMVYLQKENIIDESGMPKERFSAEFPKEGPSILRIQQVVRGDSAAYFCASSLITGVGNTIYFGEGSWLTVV.